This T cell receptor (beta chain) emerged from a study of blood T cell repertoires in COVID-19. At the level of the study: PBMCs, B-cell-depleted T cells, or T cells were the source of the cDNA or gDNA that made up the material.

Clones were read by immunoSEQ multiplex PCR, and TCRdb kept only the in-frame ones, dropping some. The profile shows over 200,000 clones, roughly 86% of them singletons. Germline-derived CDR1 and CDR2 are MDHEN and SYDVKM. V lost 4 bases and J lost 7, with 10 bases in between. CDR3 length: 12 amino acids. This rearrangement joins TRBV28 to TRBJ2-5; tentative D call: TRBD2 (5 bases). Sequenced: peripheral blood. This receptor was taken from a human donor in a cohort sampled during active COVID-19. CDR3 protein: CASSYPRGTQYF. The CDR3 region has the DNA TGTGCCAGCAGTTACCCCCGGGGGACCCAGTACTTC.